This entry is about one TCR beta chain. Its antigen is currently unknown. These data come from a study of vaccination effects on CD4 cells after COVID-19. Ahead of sequencing, the ViraFEST assay grew antigen-specific CD4+ T cells using viral peptide pools. Isolating CD4+ T cells followed approximately 11 days of culture. Nucleocapsid antibodies stayed negative before and after vaccination, showing no earlier SARS-CoV-2 infection. The repertoire was sequenced with immunoSEQ multiplex PCR; TCRdb's copy has only in-frame clones and lacks some. The data contain about 61,000 clones, roughly 79% of them seen just once; the ten biggest clones take up roughly 2.7%. V was clipped by 6 bases and J by 7 bases; unmatched bases: 3. Germline-derived CDR1 and CDR2 are MNHEY and SMNVEV (reference sequence). The CDR3 loop spans 13 amino acids. Study findings and constraints: Convalescent patients were scarce in the study, and it lacked early post-infection timepoints.

The receptor comes from a human donor who received a COVID-19 vaccine. The chain employs TRBV27 and TRBJ1-4, with TRBD1 identical over 9 bases. The input for sequencing was CD4+ T cells from PBMCs cultured with HCoV-229E spike peptides, taken before COVID-19 vaccination. CDR3 sequence: CASRQGASEKLFF. In DNA, the CDR3 is TGTGCCAGCAGACAGGGGGCGTCTGAAAAACTGTTTTTT.